These 8 T cell receptor beta chains share one sample of origin, sequenced in a study of control samples from healthy donors and cancer patients. Sequencing used immunoSEQ multiplex PCR; TCRdb keeps in-frame clones, though not all of them. Altogether under 200,000 clones are present, 80% to 95% being singletons, with the ten largest covering 0.68%. The sample was blood. Receptors were obtained from a woman in her thirties in good health.

This clone has just one count. The chain employs TRBV5-1 and TRBJ1-1; D not resolved. Germline V gene sequence: CDR1 SGHRS, CDR2 YFSETQ. CDR3 size: 15 residues. Trimming removed 0 bases at V and 4 bases at J, with 13 bases between. CDR3 sequence: CASSLAGRSGTEAFF. The DNA for the CDR3 is TGCGCCAGCAGCTTGGCCGGCAGGTCAGGCACTGAAGCTTTCTTT. The full variable domain, its missing parts supplied by reference TRBV5-1 and TRBJ1-1, is KAGVTQTPRYLIKTRGQQVTLSCSPISGHRSVSWYQQTPGQGLQFLFEYFSETQRNKGNFPGRFSGRQFSNSRSEMNVSTLELGDSALYLCASSLAGRSGTEAFFGQGTRLTVV.

This chain links TRBV3-1 (or the pseudogene TRBV3-2) with TRBJ2-3; TRBD1 or TRBD2 may be the D gene (5 bases each). The germline CDR1 and CDR2 sequences are LGHDT and YNNKEL (reference sequence). The CDR3 loop spans 20 amino acids. Trimming shortened V by 2 bases and J by 0 bases, and 24 bases separated the two germline ends. The CDR3 DNA follows: TGTGCCAGCAGCCAAAATCCGGGACCCCGAACCCTAGTAAGCACAGATACGCAGTATTTT. It encodes CASSQNPGPRTLVSTDTQYF.

The chain joins TRBV19 to TRBJ1-5, with D possibly TRBD1 on 6 matching bases. The CDR3 loop spans 15 amino acids. With 2 bases removed from V and 5 bases from J, the gap between germline ends came to 13 bases. CDR1 LNHDA and CDR2 SQIVND come from the germline V gene (reference sequence). DNA for the CDR3: TGTGCCAGTAGTATAAGTAGCCGACAGGATCAGCCCCAGCATTTT. Translated, it gives CASSISSRQDQPQHF.

The rearrangement links TRBV3-1 (or the pseudogene TRBV3-2) to TRBJ2-5, with D perhaps matching TRBD1 (5 bases). The CDR3 runs 16 residues. Germline V gene data show CDR1 as LGHDT and CDR2 as YNNKEL (reference sequence). V was clipped by 4 bases and J by 2 bases, with 17 bases between them. The DNA for the CDR3 is TGTGCCAGCAGCCCAGGGTCCCGCCCCACTCAAGAGACCCAGTACTTC. Translating gives CASSPGSRPTQETQYF.

This chain connects TRBV5-4 to TRBJ2-7, with 7 positions matching TRBD2. CDR1 is SGHNT, CDR2 YYREEE, per germline (reference sequence). The CDR3 is 16 amino acids. V was clipped by 0 bases and J by 2 bases; unmatched bases: 8. The CDR3 DNA reads as TGTGCCAGCAGCTTGGCCGGCGGGAGTTACGCCTACGAGCAGTACTTC. Amino acids: CASSLAGGSYAYEQYF.

This clone has just one count. The rearrangement uses TRBV10-3 and TRBJ2-7, with 7 nucleotides matching TRBD1. This CDR3 comprises 13 residues. Per germline, CDR1 ENHRY and CDR2 SYGVKD. The J segment lost 0 bases and the V segment lost 7 bases, leaving 3 bases of the junction unmatched. Here the CDR3 DNA reads TGTGCCATCACAGGGGGATCCTCCTACGAGCAGTACTTC. Residues: CAITGGSSYEQYF.

The chain recombines TRBV4-1 with TRBJ1-1; no reliable D call. The CDR3 extends over 18 amino acids. Trimming pared 4 bases from V and 1 base from J, leaving 22 bases between. Germline V gives CDR1 MGHRA, CDR2 YSYEKL. Here the CDR3 reads CASSPAAGNNFGNTEAFF. The DNA for the CDR3 is TGCGCCAGCAGCCCAGCGGCGGGTAATAATTTTGGGAACACTGAAGCTTTCTTT.

J is TRBJ2-1 and V is TRBV7-9; D is uncertain. Germline V gene sequence: CDR1 SEHNR, CDR2 FQNEAQ (reference sequence). The CDR3 is 15 amino acids. V was cut by 7 bases and J by 5 bases, with 18 bases left in between. Written as DNA, the CDR3 is TGTGCCAGCAAACCGGATAGACTGTCTAACAATGAGCAGTTCTTC. It codes for CASKPDRLSNNEQFF.